This TCR beta chain was profiled in a study of shared T cell receptors in the human thymus. The table came from immunoSEQ multiplex PCR; TCRdb's copy has only in-frame clones and leaves some out. The repertoire holds approximately 730,000 clones, with roughly 85% as singletons. The V and J ends lost 5 bases and 0 bases, in that order; junction bases with no gene match: 7. CDR1 and CDR2 (germline): SGHAT, FQNNGV. CDR3 length: 15 residues. The same data also went into a second study, on human thymus T cells. That source reports: Healthy Finnish infants having corrective surgery for congenital heart defects served as donors. Corrective heart surgery yielded resections, and these provided the thymus tissue. Among thymic and blood repertoires, usage of V and J genes appeared biased. Related work found strong thymic repertoire overlap between unrelated individuals.

This receptor was taken from a girl under three years old with a congenital heart defect. This chain links TRBV11-2 with TRBJ2-7; 7 bases are a match to TRBD2. Sequencing input: thymocytes. The chain's CDR3 is CASSTRDYNSYEQYF. For the CDR3, the DNA is TGTGCCAGCAGCACACGGGACTACAACTCCTACGAGCAGTACTTC.